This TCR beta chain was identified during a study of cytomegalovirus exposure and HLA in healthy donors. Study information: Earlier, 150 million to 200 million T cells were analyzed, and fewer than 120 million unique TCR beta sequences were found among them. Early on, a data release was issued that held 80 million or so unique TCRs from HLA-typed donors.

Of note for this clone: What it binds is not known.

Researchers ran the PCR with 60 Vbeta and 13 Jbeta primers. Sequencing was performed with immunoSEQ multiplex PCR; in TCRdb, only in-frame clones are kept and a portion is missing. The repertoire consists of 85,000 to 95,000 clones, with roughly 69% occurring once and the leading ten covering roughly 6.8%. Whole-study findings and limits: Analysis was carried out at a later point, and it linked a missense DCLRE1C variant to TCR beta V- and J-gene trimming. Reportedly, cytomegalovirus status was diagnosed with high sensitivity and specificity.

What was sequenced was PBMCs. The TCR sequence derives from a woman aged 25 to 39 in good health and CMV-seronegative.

The CDR3 sequence: CASRGGTLSYEQYF. CDR3 bases: TGTGCCAGCAGGGGCGGGACGCTCTCCTACGAGCAGTACTTC. V gene TRBV6-5 combines with J gene TRBJ2-5, with D possibly TRBD2 on 6 matching bases. The end of the DNA aligns better with TRBJ2-7, so the J call may be wrong. This CDR3 spans 14 amino acids. The germline V gene encodes CDR1 MNHEY and CDR2 SVGAGI.